These 2 T cell receptor beta chains were all obtained from the same sample, sequenced in a study of identical twins. Via MiXCR, TCRdb re-called the 5' RACE reads, giving one row per CDR3 protein. The data show about 720,000 distinct CDR3 sequences, around a sixth seen once. The sample was also linked to a second study, of T cells expressing NK-cell markers.

The sample comprised PBMCs. The receptors derive from a woman aged 18-30 years in good health.

The genes are TRBV11-2 and TRBJ2-6; weak D call: TRBD2 (5 bases). Germline V gene lookup returns CDR1 SGHAT and CDR2 FQNNGV. This CDR3 has 17 amino acids. V gave up 1 base and J gave up 0 bases, with 10 bases separating them. CDR3 nucleotides: TGTGCCAGCAGCTTAGTGGGAGTTGTCTCTGGGGCCAACGTCCTGACTTTC. This encodes CASSLVGVVSGANVLTF.

As concerns this clonotype: At one end, the junction sequence differs from germline, possibly due to a read error. The chain joins TRBV27 to TRBJ1-5; weak D call: TRBD1 (5 bases). CDR1 is MNHEY and CDR2 is SMNVEV in the germline V gene (reference sequence). This CDR3 has 18 amino acids. The CDR3 region is CTSSARRRDRYSNQPQHF. In DNA form, the CDR3 reads TGCACCAGCAGTGCTAGGCGACGGGACCGATATAGCAATCAGCCCCAGCATTTT.